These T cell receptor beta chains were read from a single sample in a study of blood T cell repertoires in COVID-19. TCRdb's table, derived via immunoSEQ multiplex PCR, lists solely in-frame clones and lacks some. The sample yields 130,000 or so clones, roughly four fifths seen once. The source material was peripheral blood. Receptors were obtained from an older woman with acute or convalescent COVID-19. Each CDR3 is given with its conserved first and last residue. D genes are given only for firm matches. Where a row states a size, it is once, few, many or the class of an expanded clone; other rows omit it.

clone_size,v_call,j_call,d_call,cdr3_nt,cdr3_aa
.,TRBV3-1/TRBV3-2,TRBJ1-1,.,TGTGCCAGCAGCCAAGTCCCCGGGGTGACTGAAGCTTTCTTT,CASSQVPGVTEAFF
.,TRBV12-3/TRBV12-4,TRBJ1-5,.,TGTGCCAGCAGCAAAACTTCGGAGTCCCCAAAGGATTTT,CASSKTSESPKDF
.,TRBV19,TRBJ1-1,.,TGTGCCAGTAGTAACAGGAACACTGAAGCTTTCTTT,CASSNRNTEAFF
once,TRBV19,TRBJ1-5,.,TGTGCCAGTAGTCCTATCCTCACCGGGACAACCCGCAATCAGCCCCAGCATTTT,CASSPILTGTTRNQPQHF
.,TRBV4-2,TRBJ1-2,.,TGTGCCAGCAGCCAAGATAGGGAGGGCCTCTACACCTTC,CASSQDREGLYTF
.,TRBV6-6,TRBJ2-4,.,TGTGCCAGCAGCGAGCGATCTGACAGGGCCAAAAACATTCAGTACTTC,CASSERSDRAKNIQYF
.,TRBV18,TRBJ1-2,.,TGTGCCAGCTCACCAGGACAGTCTTTCTATGGCTACACCTTC,CASSPGQSFYGYTF
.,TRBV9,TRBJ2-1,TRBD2,TGTGCCAGCAGCGTAGAGAACGGGGGGGCCGGGGGCCCTCAGTTCTTC,CASSVENGGAGGPQFF
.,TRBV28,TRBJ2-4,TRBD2,TGTGCCAGCAGTCGGCTAGCGGGGGGGCCCTTTTGGTACTTC,CASSRLAGGPFWYF
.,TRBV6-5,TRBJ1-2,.,TGTGCCAGCAGTCCTCGAGAGGGATCTAACTATGGCTACACCTTC,CASSPREGSNYGYTF